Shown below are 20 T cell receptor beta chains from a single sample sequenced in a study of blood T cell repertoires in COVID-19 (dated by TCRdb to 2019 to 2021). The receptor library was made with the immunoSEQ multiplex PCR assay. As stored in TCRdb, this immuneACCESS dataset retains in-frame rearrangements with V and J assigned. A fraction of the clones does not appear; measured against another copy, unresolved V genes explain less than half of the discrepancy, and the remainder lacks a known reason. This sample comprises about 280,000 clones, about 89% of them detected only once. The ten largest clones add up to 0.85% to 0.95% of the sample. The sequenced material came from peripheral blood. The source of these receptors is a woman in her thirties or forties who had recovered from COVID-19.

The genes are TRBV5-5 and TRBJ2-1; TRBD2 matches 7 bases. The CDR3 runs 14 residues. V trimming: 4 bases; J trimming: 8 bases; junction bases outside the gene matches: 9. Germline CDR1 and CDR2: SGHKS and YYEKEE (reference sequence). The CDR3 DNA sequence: TGTGCCAGCAGCCGGACGGGGGGTAACCATGAGCAGTTCTTC. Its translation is CASSRTGGNHEQFF. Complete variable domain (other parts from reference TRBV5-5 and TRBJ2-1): DAGVTQSPTHLIKTRGQQVTLRCSPISGHKSVSWYQQVLGQGPQFIFQYYEKEERGRGNFPDRFSARQFPNYSSELNVNALLLGDSALYLCASSRTGGNHEQFFGPGTRLTVL.

Here the CDR3 DNA reads TGTGCCAGCAGCCAATACACAGGGGGCTACCACAATGAGCAGTTCTTC. Translating gives CASSQYTGGYHNEQFF. The rearrangement uses TRBV16 and TRBJ2-1; 9 bases are shared with TRBD1. Trimming took 1 base from V and 5 from J; bases not matched to a gene: 6. From germline, CDR1 is KGHSY and CDR2 FQNENV. The CDR3 runs to 16 residues.

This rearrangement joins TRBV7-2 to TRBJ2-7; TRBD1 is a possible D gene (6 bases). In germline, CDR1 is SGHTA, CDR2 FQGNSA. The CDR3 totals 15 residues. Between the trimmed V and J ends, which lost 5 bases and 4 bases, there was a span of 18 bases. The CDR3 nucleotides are TGTGCCAGCAGCCGGGACCGGGACAAGAAATACGAGCAGTACTTC. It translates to CASSRDRDKKYEQYF. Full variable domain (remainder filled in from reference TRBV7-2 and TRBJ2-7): GAGVSQSPSNKVTEKGKDVELRCDPISGHTALYWYRQSLGQGLEFLIYFQGNSAPDKSGLPSDRFSAERTGGSVSTLTIQRTQQEDSAVYLCASSRDRDKKYEQYFGPGTRLTVT.

CDR3 residues: CASSRPSGTSGPLSYEQYF. CDR3 sequence (DNA): TGCGCCAGCAGCCGCCCGTCCGGGACTAGCGGACCACTCTCCTACGAGCAGTACTTC. This sequence joins TRBV5-1 and TRBJ2-7; 11 bases match TRBD2. Per the germline V gene, CDR1 is SGHRS and CDR2 is YFSETQ. This CDR3 is built from 19 residues. V gave up 4 bases and J gave up 0 bases; unmatched junction bases: 15.

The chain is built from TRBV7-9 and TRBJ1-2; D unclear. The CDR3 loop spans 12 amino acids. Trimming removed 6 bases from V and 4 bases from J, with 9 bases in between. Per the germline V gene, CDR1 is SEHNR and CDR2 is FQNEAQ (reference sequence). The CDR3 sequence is CASSSDTYGYTF. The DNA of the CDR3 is TGTGCCAGCAGTTCTGACACCTATGGCTACACCTTC.

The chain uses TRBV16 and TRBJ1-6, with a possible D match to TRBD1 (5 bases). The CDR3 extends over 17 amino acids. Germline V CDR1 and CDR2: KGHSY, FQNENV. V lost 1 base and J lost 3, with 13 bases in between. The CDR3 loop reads CASSQWNRYYYNSPLHF. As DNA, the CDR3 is TGTGCCAGCAGCCAATGGAACAGGTATTACTATAATTCACCCCTCCACTTT.

The CDR3 coding sequence is TGCAGCGTTGAATATGAGGCCAGCCCTCGGGAGACCCAGTACTTC. Residues: CSVEYEASPRETQYF. The gene calls are TRBV29-1 and TRBJ2-5; no firm D call. The CDR3 covers 15 residues. The ends were cut back, 2 bases at V and 5 bases at J, with 18 bases in the middle. CDR1 and CDR2 (germline): SQVTM, ANQGSEA.

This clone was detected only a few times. The CDR3, as DNA: TGCGCCAGCAGCTTGGGGACTAGTGGTGAGCAGTTCTTC. Translating gives CASSLGTSGEQFF. This sequence joins TRBV5-1 and TRBJ2-1, with 7 positions matching TRBD2. Germline-derived CDR1 and CDR2 are SGHRS and YFSETQ. V lost 0 bases to trimming and J lost 9 bases; unmatched junction nucleotides: 3. This CDR3 has 13 residues.

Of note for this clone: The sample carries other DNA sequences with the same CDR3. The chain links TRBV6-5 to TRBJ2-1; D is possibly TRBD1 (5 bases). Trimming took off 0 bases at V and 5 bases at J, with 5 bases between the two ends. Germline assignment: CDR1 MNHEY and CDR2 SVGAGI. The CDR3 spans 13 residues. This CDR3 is CASSYSRDNEQFF. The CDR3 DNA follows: TGTGCCAGCAGTTACTCCAGGGACAATGAGCAGTTCTTC.

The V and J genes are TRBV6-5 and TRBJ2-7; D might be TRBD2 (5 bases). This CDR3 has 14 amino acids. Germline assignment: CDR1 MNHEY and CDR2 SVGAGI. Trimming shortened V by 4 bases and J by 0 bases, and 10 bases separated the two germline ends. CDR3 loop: CASSSGMSSYEQYF. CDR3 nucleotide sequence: TGTGCCAGCAGTTCCGGGATGAGCTCCTACGAGCAGTACTTC.

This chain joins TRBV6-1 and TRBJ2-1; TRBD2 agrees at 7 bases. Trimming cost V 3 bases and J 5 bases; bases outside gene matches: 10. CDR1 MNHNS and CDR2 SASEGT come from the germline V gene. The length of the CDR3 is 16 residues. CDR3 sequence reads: CASSDREGRANNEQFF. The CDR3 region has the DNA TGTGCCAGCAGTGACCGCGAGGGGAGGGCAAACAATGAGCAGTTCTTC.

CDR3 in DNA: TGTGCCAGCAGCCAAGGGACAGGGTTGATCACCGGGGAGCTGTTTTTT. Its protein is CASSQGTGLITGELFF. V is TRBV14 and J is TRBJ2-2; TRBD1 aligns across 8 bases. The V segment lost 1 base and the J segment 4 bases; nucleotides outside the gene matches: 5. CDR1 and CDR2 (germline): SGHDN, FVKESK. The CDR3 has 16 residues.

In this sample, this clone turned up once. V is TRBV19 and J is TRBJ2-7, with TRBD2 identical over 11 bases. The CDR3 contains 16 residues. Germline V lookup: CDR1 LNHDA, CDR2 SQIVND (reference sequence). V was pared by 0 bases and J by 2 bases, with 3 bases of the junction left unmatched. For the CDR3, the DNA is TGTGCCAGTAGTATAGAAGGGACTAGCGGACCCTACGAGCAGTACTTC. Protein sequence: CASSIEGTSGPYEQYF.

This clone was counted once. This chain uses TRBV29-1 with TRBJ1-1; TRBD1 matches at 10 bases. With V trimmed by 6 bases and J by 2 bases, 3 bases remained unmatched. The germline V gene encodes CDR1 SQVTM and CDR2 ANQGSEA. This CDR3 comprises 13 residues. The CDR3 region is CSVGQGGNTEAFF. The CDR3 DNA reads TGCAGCGTCGGACAGGGGGGAAACACTGAAGCTTTCTTT. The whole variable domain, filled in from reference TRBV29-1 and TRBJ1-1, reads SAVISQKPSRDICQRGTSLTIQCQVDSQVTMMFWYRQQPGQSLTLIATANQGSEATYESGFVIDKFPISRPNLTFSTLTVSNMSPEDSSIYLCSVGQGGNTEAFFGQGTRLTVV.

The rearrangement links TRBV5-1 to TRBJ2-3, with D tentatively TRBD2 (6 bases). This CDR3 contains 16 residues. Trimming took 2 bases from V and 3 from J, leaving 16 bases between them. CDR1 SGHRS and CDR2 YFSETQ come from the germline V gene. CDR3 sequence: CASSFGLAGRTDTQYF. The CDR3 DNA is TGCGCCAGCAGCTTTGGGCTTGCGGGAAGGACAGATACGCAGTATTTT.

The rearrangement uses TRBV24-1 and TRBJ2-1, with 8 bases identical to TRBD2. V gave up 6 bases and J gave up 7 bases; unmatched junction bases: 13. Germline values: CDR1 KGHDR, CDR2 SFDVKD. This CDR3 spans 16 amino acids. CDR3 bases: TGTGCCACCAGTTCAAGTCGGGGACTAGGAGTTAATGAGCAGTTCTTC. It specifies CATSSSRGLGVNEQFF.

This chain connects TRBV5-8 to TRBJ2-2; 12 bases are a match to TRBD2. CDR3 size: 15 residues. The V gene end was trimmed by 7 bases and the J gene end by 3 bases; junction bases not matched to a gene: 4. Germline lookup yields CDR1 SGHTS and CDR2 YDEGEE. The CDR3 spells CASQTSGRYTGELFF. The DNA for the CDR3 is TGTGCCAGCCAAACTAGCGGGAGGTACACCGGGGAGCTGTTTTTT.

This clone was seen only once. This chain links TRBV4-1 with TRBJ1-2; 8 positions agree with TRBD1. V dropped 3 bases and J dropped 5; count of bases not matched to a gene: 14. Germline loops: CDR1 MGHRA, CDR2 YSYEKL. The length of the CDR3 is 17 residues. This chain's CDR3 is CASSQSDRTGYNYGYTF. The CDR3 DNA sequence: TGCGCCAGCAGCCAGTCGGACCGGACAGGGTATAATTATGGCTACACCTTC.

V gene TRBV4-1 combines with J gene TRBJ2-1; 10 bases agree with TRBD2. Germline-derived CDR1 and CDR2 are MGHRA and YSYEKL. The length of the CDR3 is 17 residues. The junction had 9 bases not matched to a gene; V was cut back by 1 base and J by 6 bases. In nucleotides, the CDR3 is TGCGCCAGCAGCCAAGGGGCGGTCCTAGCGGGAGTCAATGAGCAGTTCTTC. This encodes CASSQGAVLAGVNEQFF.

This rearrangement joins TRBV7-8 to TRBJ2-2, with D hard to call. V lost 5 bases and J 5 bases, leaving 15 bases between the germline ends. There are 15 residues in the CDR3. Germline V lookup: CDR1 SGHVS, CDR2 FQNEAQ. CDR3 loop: CASSQSRLVTGELFF. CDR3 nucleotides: TGTGCCAGCAGCCAAAGTCGGTTGGTTACCGGGGAGCTGTTTTTT.